The subject of this entry is one T cell receptor beta chain. This sample was taken from a study of T-cell reconstitution after alpha-beta-depleted transplantation in children. This CDR3 region has 20 residues. Per germline, CDR1 DFQATT and CDR2 SNEGSKA (reference sequence). The V and J ends lost 1 base and 0 bases, in that order; junction bases with no gene match: 16. Unique molecular identifiers featured in how the TCRbeta library was prepared. Via MiXCR, TCRdb re-called the PCR reads, giving one row per CDR3 protein. The profile shows 380,000 or so distinct CDR3 sequences, 13% of them singletons. This receptor was obtained from a human donor who donated a stem cell graft to a child with Fanconi anemia. V is TRBV20-1 and J is TRBJ2-1, with 9 bases lining up with TRBD2. Material: PBMCs, obtained from the stem cell graft. The CDR3 is CSARGVLAGDHMSSYNEQFF. The CDR3, as DNA: TGCAGTGCTAGAGGTGTGTTAGCGGGGGATCACATGAGCTCCTACAATGAGCAGTTCTTC.